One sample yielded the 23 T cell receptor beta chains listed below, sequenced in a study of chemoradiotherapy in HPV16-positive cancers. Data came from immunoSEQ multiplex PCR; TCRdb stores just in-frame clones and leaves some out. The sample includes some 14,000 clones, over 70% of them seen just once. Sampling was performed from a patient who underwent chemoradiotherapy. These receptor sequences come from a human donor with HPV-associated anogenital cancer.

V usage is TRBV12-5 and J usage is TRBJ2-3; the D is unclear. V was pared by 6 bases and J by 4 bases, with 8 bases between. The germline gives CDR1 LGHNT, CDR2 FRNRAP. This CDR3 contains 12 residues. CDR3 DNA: TGTGCTAGTGGGCCTCTATCAGATACGCAGTATTTT. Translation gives CASGPLSDTQYF.

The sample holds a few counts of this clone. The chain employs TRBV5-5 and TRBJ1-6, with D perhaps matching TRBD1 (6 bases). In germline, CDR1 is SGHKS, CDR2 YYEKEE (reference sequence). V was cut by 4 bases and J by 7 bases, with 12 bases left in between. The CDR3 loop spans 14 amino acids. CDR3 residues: CASSPWDTNSPLHF. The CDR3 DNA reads TGTGCCAGCAGCCCTTGGGACACCAATTCACCCCTCCACTTT.

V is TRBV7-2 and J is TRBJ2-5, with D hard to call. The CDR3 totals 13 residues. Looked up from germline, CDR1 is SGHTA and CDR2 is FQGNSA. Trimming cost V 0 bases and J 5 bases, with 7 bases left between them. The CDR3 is CASSLAGSETQYF. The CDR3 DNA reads TGTGCCAGCAGCTTAGCTGGTAGCGAGACCCAGTACTTC.

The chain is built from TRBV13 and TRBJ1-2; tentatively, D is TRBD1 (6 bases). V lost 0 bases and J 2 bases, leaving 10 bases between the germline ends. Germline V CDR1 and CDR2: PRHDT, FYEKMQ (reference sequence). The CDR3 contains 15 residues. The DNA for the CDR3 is TGTGCCAGCAGCTTAGGCTCAACAGGGAACTATGGCTACACCTTC. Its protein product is CASSLGSTGNYGYTF.

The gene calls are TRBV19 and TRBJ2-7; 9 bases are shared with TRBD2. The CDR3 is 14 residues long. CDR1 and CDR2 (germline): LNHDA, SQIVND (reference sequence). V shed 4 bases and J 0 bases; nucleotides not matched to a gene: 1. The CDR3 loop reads CASSTAGGSYEQYF. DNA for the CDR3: TGTGCCAGTAGTACAGCGGGGGGCTCCTACGAGCAGTACTTC. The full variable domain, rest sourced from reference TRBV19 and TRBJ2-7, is DGGITQSPKYLFRKEGQNVTLSCEQNLNHDAMYWYRQDPGQGLRLIYYSQIVNDFQKGDIAEGYSVSREKKESFPLTVTSAQKNPTAFYLCASSTAGGSYEQYFGPGTRLTVT.

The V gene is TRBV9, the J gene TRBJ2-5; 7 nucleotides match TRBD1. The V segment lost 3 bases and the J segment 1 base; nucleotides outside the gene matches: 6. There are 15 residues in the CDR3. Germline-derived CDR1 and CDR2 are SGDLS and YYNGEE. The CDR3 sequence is CASSEEDRFQETQYF. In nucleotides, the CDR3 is TGTGCCAGCAGCGAAGAGGACAGGTTCCAAGAGACCCAGTACTTC.

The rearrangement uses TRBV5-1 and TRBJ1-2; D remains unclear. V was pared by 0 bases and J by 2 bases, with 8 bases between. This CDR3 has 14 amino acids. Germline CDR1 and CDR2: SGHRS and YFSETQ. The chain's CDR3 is CASSLDGSNYGYTF. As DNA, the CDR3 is TGCGCCAGCAGCTTGGATGGTTCCAACTATGGCTACACCTTC.

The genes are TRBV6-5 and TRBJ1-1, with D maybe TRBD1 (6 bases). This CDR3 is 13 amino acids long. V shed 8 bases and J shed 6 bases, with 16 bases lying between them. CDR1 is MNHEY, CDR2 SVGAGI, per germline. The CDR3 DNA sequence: TGTGCCAGCCGGGTGGGGGGGCCCGCTGAAGCTTTCTTT. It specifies CASRVGGPAEAFF.

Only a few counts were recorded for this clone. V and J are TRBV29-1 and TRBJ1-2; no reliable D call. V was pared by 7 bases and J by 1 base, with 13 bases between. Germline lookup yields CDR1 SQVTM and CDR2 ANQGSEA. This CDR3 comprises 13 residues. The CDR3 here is CSGQTGDNYGYTF. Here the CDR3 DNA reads TGCAGCGGGCAAACCGGGGATAACTATGGCTACACCTTC.

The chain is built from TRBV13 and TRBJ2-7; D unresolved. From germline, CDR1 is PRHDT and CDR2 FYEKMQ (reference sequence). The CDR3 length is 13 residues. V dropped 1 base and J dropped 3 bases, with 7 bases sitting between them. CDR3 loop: CASSLDSNYEQYF. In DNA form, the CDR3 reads TGTGCCAGCAGCTTAGACAGTAACTACGAGCAGTACTTC.

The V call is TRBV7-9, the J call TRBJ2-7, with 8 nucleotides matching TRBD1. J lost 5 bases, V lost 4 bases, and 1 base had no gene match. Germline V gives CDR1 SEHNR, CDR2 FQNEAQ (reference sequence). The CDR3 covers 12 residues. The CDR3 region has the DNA TGTGCCAGCAGCTGGGACAGGAACGAGCAGTACTTC. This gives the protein CASSWDRNEQYF.

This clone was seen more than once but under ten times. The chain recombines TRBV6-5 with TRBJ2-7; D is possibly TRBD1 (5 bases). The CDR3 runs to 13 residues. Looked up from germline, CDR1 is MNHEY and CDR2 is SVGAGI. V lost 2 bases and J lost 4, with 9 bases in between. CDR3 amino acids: CASSYQGRYEQYF. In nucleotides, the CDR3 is TGTGCCAGCAGTTACCAGGGTCGTTACGAGCAGTACTTC.

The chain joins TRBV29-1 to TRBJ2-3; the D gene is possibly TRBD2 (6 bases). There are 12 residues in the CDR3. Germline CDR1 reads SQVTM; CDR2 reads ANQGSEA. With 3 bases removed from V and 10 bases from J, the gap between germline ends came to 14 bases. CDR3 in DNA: TGCAGCGTTGACCTAAGCAGGGAGGCGCAGTATTTT. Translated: CSVDLSREAQYF.

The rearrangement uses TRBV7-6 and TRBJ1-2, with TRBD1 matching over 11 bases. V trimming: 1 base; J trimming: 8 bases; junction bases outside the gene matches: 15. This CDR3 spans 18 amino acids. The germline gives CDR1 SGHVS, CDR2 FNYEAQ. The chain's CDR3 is CASSLGSGQGALISGYTF. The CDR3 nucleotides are TGTGCCAGCAGCTTAGGGTCCGGACAGGGGGCTCTTATCTCCGGCTACACCTTC.

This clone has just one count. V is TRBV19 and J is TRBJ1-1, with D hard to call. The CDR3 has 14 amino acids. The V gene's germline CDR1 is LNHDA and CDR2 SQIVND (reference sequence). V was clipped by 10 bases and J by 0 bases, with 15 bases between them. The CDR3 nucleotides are TGTGCCACTTCCCCGGGTTTGGTGAACACTGAAGCTTTCTTT. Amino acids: CATSPGLVNTEAFF.

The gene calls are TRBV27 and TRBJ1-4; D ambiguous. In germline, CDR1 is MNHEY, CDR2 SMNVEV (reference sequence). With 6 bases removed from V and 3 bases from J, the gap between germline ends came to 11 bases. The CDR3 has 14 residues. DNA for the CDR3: TGTGCCAGCAGAGAGGTTGGGGCTAATGAAAAACTGTTTTTT. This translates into CASREVGANEKLFF. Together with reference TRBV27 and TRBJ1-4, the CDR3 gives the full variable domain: EAQVTQNPRYLITVTGKKLTVTCSQNMNHEYMSWYRQDPGLGLRQIYYSMNVEVTDKGDVPEGYKVSRKEKRNFPLILESPSPNQTSLYFCASREVGANEKLFFGSGTQLSVL.

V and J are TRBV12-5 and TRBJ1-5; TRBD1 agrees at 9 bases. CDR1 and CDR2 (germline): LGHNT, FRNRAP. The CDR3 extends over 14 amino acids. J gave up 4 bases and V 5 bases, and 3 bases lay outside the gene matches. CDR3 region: CASGPDRGNQPQHF. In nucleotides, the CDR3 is TGTGCTAGTGGTCCGGACAGGGGAAATCAGCCCCAGCATTTT.

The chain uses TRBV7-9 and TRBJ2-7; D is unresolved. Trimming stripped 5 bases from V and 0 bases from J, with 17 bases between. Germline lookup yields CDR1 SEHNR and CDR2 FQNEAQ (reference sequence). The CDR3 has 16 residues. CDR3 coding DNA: TGTGCCAGCAGCCCAGACCCCAGCGAAAGCTCCTACGAGCAGTACTTC. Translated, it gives CASSPDPSESSYEQYF.

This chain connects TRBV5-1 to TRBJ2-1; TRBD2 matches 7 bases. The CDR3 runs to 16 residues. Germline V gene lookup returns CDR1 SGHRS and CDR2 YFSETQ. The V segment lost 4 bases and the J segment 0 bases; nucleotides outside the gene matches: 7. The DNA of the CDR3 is TGCGCCAGCAGCCCAAGGGGAGGGAGCTCCTACAATGAGCAGTTCTTC. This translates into CASSPRGGSSYNEQFF.

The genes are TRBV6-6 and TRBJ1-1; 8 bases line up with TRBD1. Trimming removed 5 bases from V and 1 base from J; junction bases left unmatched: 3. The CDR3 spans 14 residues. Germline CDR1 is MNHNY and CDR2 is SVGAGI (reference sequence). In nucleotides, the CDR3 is TGTGCCAGCAGTCACAGGGGGTCGAACACTGAAGCTTTCTTT. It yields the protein CASSHRGSNTEAFF.

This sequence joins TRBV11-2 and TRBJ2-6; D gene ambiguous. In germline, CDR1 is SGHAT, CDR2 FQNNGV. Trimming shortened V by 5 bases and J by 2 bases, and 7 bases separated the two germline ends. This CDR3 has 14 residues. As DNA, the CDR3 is TGTGCCAGCAGCCCTTCCCCTGGGGCCAACGTCCTGACTTTC. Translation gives CASSPSPGANVLTF.

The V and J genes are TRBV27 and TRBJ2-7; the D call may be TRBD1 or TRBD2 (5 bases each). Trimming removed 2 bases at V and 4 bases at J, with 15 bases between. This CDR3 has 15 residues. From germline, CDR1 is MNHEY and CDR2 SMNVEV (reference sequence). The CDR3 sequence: CASSLSPGRSYEQYF. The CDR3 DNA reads TGTGCCAGCAGTTTAAGCCCGGGACGGAGTTACGAGCAGTACTTC.

As DNA, the CDR3 is TGTGCCAGCAGCTTGGGGGTATCGGGAAATGAGCAGTTCTTC. Residues: CASSLGVSGNEQFF. The chain couples TRBV5-4 to TRBJ2-1; possible D gene TRBD2, 5 bases. There are 14 residues in the CDR3. Germline lookup yields CDR1 SGHNT and CDR2 YYREEE (reference sequence). V was shortened by 0 bases and J by 7 bases, with 11 bases between the two germline ends.